The 6 T cell receptor beta chains below were found in one sample sequenced in a study of human T cells and chemical hapten exposure (dated by TCRdb to about 2021). Library preparation employed RACE. Sequencing instrument: NextSeq 500. TCRdb reprocessing: public reads trimmed at Q25 with fastp, clones called with MiXCR, in-frame beta chains kept. For every CDR3 protein sequence, its rows merge into one entry that carries the most common genes and DNA. The sample profile shows 380,000 or so distinct CDR3 sequences; about 4.8% of them were found once. 2% to 2.5% of the sample comes from the top ten. This specimen's time point label, per the study, means: patch test 1, 2 weeks after DPC sensitization. Sample treatment or condition, as interpreted from the label and publication: therapeutic diphenylcyclopropenone sensitization with weekly scalp DPC. The source was whole blood, collected in connection with sensitization to the hapten diphenylcyclopropenone (DPC). The receptors here all came from a woman aged 45-65 years with alopecia areata. Some clones in this sample may be carry-over from other donors' samples.

This clonotype was seen a handful of times. J is TRBJ2-7 and V is TRBV30; TRBD2 agrees at 8 bases. The CDR3 contains 16 residues. Germline V gene sequence: CDR1 GTSNPN, CDR2 SVGIG (reference sequence). Losses at the gene ends were 0 bases for V and 2 bases for J; bases not matched to a gene: 9. CDR3 bases: TGTGCCTGGAGTGTAACGACCGGGACTAGTCCCTACGAGCAGTACTTC. The encoded protein is CAWSVTTGTSPYEQYF.

This clonotype was seen ten or more times. The chain uses TRBV5-1 and TRBJ1-4; D ambiguous. V was cut by 1 base and J by 11 bases, with 9 bases left in between. The germline V gene has CDR1 SGHRS and CDR2 YFSETQ. The CDR3 has 12 residues. The CDR3 DNA reads as TGCGCCAGCAGCTTGAGTGCGGGGAAACTGTTTTTT. This encodes CASSLSAGKLFF. Full variable domain (missing parts from reference TRBV5-1 and TRBJ1-4): KAGVTQTPRYLIKTRGQQVTLSCSPISGHRSVSWYQQTPGQGLQFLFEYFSETQRNKGNFPGRFSGRQFSNSRSEMNVSTLELGDSALYLCASSLSAGKLFFGSGTQLSVL.

This clonotype occurred many times. The chain carries TRBV7-2 and TRBJ1-1; TRBD1 aligns across 12 bases. Germline-derived CDR1 and CDR2 are SGHTA and FQGNSA. Unmatched junction bases numbered 3, after V lost 5 bases and J lost 11 bases. The CDR3 runs 12 residues. CDR3 residues: CASSRDRGLAFF. The CDR3 bases are TGTGCCAGCAGCCGGGACAGGGGGCTTGCTTTCTTT.

The chain combines TRBV29-1 with TRBJ2-1; D tentatively fits TRBD1 or TRBD2 (5 bases each). Germline CDR1 and CDR2: SQVTM and ANQGSEA. This CDR3 contains 12 residues. The V and J ends lost 5 bases and 12 bases respectively, with 17 bases between them. Here the CDR3 reads CSVLRDARGQFF. The DNA of the CDR3 is TGCAGCGTTCTCCGGGACGCCCGTGGGCAGTTCTTC.

The chain joins TRBV3-1 to TRBJ1-5, with D hard to call. Germline CDR1 is LGHDT and CDR2 is YNNKEL (reference sequence). Deletions cut 1 base from V and 0 bases from J, with 7 bases between. CDR3 length: 15 residues. CDR3 sequence (DNA): TGTGCCAGCAGCCAAGGACTTATTAGCAATCAGCCCCAGCATTTT. Translating it yields CASSQGLISNQPQHF.

This clonotype was picked up many times. The V and J genes are TRBV11-3 and TRBJ2-1, with 10 bases matching TRBD2. Germline trimming cut 4 bases from V and 7 bases from J; bases unmatched to any gene: 1. Germline assignment: CDR1 SGHNT and CDR2 YENEEA. The CDR3 has 13 residues. The CDR3 spells CASSSTSGNEQFF. As DNA, the CDR3 is TGTGCCAGCAGCTCGACTAGCGGGAATGAGCAGTTCTTC.